This T cell receptor (beta chain) was sequenced during a study of cytomegalovirus exposure and HLA in healthy donors. As regards this clone: What it binds is unknown.

This PCR relied on a set of 60 Vbeta primers and 13 Jbeta primers. Clones were read by immunoSEQ multiplex PCR, and TCRdb kept only the in-frame ones, dropping some. The sample has about 200,000 clones; roughly three quarters are singletons. Study outcomes and limitations: Further analysis was carried out later, and it showed several of the most significant clusters appearing linked to common viral pathogens. Analysis was performed later, and it showed HLA-associated TCR beta chains to be more clonally expanded than equally common others.

Sequencing was carried out using PBMCs. The sequence derives from a male donor in good health and CMV-seropositive.

The CDR3 sequence is CASTQLLGVWDYGYTF. CDR3 in DNA: TGTGCCAGCACCCAATTACTGGGAGTCTGGGACTATGGCTACACCTTC. The genes are TRBV7-2 and TRBJ1-2; no reliable D call. V lost 7 bases and J 3 bases, leaving 21 bases between the germline ends. Germline V gives CDR1 SGHTA, CDR2 FQGNSA. The CDR3 consists of 16 residues.